Each of the 7 T cell receptor beta chains below was sequenced from the same sample in a study of blood T cell repertoires in COVID-19. Some clones are missing from TCRdb's copy, which holds only in-frame ones; the method was immunoSEQ multiplex PCR. The table records approximately 100,000 clones, approximately 80% of them present only once. What was sequenced was peripheral blood. The receptors shown here come from a woman of 80 years or more with active or convalescent COVID-19.

This chain uses TRBV28 with TRBJ2-7; TRBD2 agrees at 9 bases. CDR3 length equals 14 residues. J was trimmed by 3 bases and V by 7 bases; bases with no gene match: 7. Germline V gene sequence: CDR1 MDHEN, CDR2 SYDVKM. The DNA for the CDR3 is TGTGCCAGCATGAGGCTAGCGGGAATCTACGAGCAGTACTTC. The encoded protein is CASMRLAGIYEQYF.

In this sample, this clone turned up once. The sample holds other DNA sequences that translate to the same CDR3. The gene calls are TRBV5-8 and TRBJ2-1; TRBD2 agrees at 10 bases. V lost 2 bases to trimming and J lost 1 base; unmatched junction nucleotides: 3. This CDR3 is 16 amino acids long. Germline V gene data show CDR1 as SGHTS and CDR2 as YDEGEE. CDR3 protein: CASSLLAGLSYNEQFF. CDR3 nucleotide sequence: TGTGCCAGCAGCTTACTAGCGGGATTATCCTACAATGAGCAGTTCTTC.

The V gene is TRBV7-2, the J gene TRBJ2-1; 11 bases fit TRBD2. Per the germline V gene, CDR1 is SGHTA and CDR2 is FQGNSA. The CDR3 covers 15 residues. The V gene end was trimmed by 5 bases and the J gene end by 5 bases; junction bases not matched to a gene: 5. The CDR3 loop is CASSLTSGNHNEQFF. CDR3 sequence (DNA): TGTGCCAGCAGCCTGACTAGCGGGAATCACAATGAGCAGTTCTTC.

The chain combines TRBV29-1 with TRBJ2-2, with 11 bases matching TRBD1. The germline CDR1 and CDR2 sequences are SQVTM and ANQGSEA. The J segment lost 6 bases and the V segment lost 7 bases, leaving 7 bases of the junction unmatched. This CDR3 spans 14 amino acids. CDR3 in amino acids: CSGGPGQGAGELFF. The CDR3 coding sequence is TGCAGCGGCGGTCCGGGACAGGGGGCCGGGGAGCTGTTTTTT.

Remarks on this clone: At one boundary the junction diverges from the germline segment, which might be a read error. This chain uses TRBV7-7 with TRBJ2-2; 7 bases align to TRBD2. Looked up from germline, CDR1 is SSHAT and CDR2 is FNYEAQ (reference sequence). The CDR3 covers 17 residues. The CDR3 reads CASSLGRLAPGTGELFF. CDR3 sequence (DNA): TGTGCTAGCAGCTTAGGCAGACTAGCCCCTGGCACCGGGGAGCTGTTTTTT.

The chain uses TRBV6-4 and TRBJ1-2; D may be TRBD1 (6 bases). The V end lost 2 bases, the J end lost 7 bases, and 11 bases lay between the germline ends. The germline V gene encodes CDR1 MRHNA and CDR2 SNTAGT. The CDR3 has 13 residues. The CDR3 DNA reads TGTGCCAGCAGTGACCAGGGGAGTGGTGGCTACACCTTC. Protein sequence: CASSDQGSGGYTF.

This chain joins TRBV10-3 and TRBJ1-1; D may be TRBD1 (5 bases). CDR1 ENHRY and CDR2 SYGVKD come from the germline V gene. The V end lost 4 bases, the J end lost 5 bases, and 20 bases lay between the germline ends. The CDR3 has 16 residues. In DNA form, the CDR3 reads TGTGCCATCAGTGCCTCGAGGGACGGGGGTGGTACTGAAGCTTTCTTT. Translating gives CAISASRDGGGTEAFF.